The text below deals with one T cell receptor (beta chain). The data belong to a study of blood T cells in healthy people across ages. PBMCs, at least 6 million per sample, were isolated. The CDR3 has 14 residues. V was shortened by 7 bases and J by 2 bases, with 11 bases between the two germline ends. Together with a sample-barcoded 5' primer, a J-beta primer mix was included in a second PCR lasting about 7 to 12 cycles. A single record per CDR3 protein comes from TCRdb applying MiXCR to the 5' RACE reads. This sample yields more than 550,000 distinct CDR3 sequences, of which approximately 22% are seen a single time; 22% belongs to the top ten.

The gene calls are TRBV12-3 or TRBV12-4 and TRBJ2-2, with unresolved D. The receptor was isolated from a man aged 70-80 years in good health. Sequencing was done on a sample of blood. CDR3 region: CASTRLQNTGELFF. The DNA for the CDR3 is TGTGCCAGCACCCGACTTCAAAACACCGGGGAGCTGTTTTTT.